A single sample is the source of the 19 T cell receptor beta chains below, sequenced in a study of OX40 agonist ivuxolimab in advanced cancers. Generated by immunoSEQ multiplex PCR, the TCRdb table keeps only in-frame clones and is missing some. Among tens of thousands of clones listed, 87% were seen once. Sample: CD4+ or CD8+ T cells sorted from blood, taken in a trial of the OX40 agonist ivuxolimab. These TCRs come from an adult with an advanced solid tumor such as melanoma, head and neck, liver or kidney cancer.

J is TRBJ2-5 and V is TRBV30, with TRBD1 matching 7 bases. The CDR3 loop spans 17 amino acids. Germline assignment: CDR1 GTSNPN and CDR2 SVGIG (reference sequence). The V and J ends lost 0 bases and 4 bases, in that order; junction bases with no gene match: 14. The CDR3 DNA reads as TGTGCCTGGAGTGTGGGACAGTCGTGGGGTTCGGGAGAGACCCAGTACTTC. Translating gives CAWSVGQSWGSGETQYF.

This chain joins TRBV9 and TRBJ2-7; D gene ambiguous. CDR1 SGDLS and CDR2 YYNGEE come from the germline V gene. V shed 0 bases and J shed 6 bases, with 19 bases lying between them. This CDR3 contains 16 residues. As DNA, the CDR3 is TGTGCCAGCAGCGTAGTAGGCAGCGCAACCACGGTCGAGCAGTACTTC. Residues: CASSVVGSATTVEQYF.

This clone has more than one count but fewer than ten. The rearrangement joins TRBV28 to TRBJ1-2; no clear D. V was pared by 5 bases and J by 3 bases, with 16 bases between. The CDR3 loop spans 15 amino acids. CDR1 is MDHEN, CDR2 SYDVKM, per germline. The CDR3 here is CASSQSSGGDYGYTF. The CDR3 DNA reads TGTGCCAGCAGTCAAAGTTCCGGCGGGGACTATGGCTACACCTTC.

V is TRBV29-1 and J is TRBJ2-2; 11 bases fit TRBD1. V shed 5 bases, J shed 3 bases, and the junction held 5 bases outside the gene matches. This CDR3 has 15 amino acids. Germline CDR1 and CDR2: SQVTM and ANQGSEA. As DNA, the CDR3 is TGCAGCGTTTCCGGGACAGGGGGGGACACCGGGGAGCTGTTTTTT. Its protein product is CSVSGTGGDTGELFF.

V usage is TRBV6-5 and J usage is TRBJ2-1, with 10 bases fitting TRBD1. The CDR3 length is 15 residues. The germline V gene has CDR1 MNHEY and CDR2 SVGAGI. J lost 8 bases, V lost 2 bases, and 6 bases had no gene match. The CDR3 region is CASSYGGQGWDEQFF. The CDR3, as DNA: TGTGCCAGCAGTTACGGGGGACAGGGGTGGGATGAGCAGTTCTTC.

This sequence joins TRBV18 and TRBJ2-7; the match to TRBD1 covers 8 bases. The V gene's germline CDR1 is KGHSH and CDR2 LQKENI. Germline trimming cut 2 bases from V and 4 bases from J; bases unmatched to any gene: 16. The CDR3 runs 18 residues. In DNA, the CDR3 is TGTGCCAGCTCACCAAGAGCCCGGACAGGGTTAGCGGATTACGAGCAGTACTTC. This translates into CASSPRARTGLADYEQYF.

This chain uses TRBV6-6 with TRBJ1-1; weak D call: TRBD1 (6 bases). This CDR3 has 13 amino acids. The V end was cut by 6 bases, the J end by 2 bases, with 10 bases between. Germline CDR1 and CDR2: MNHNY and SVGAGI (reference sequence). CDR3 in DNA: TGTGCCAGCAGGGGGGCCTCAAACACTGAAGCTTTCTTT. Its translation is CASRGASNTEAFF.

In the case of this clone: Other DNA sequences in the same sample also yield this CDR3. This chain links TRBV2 with TRBJ1-4; 9 bases align to TRBD1. V gave up 3 bases and J gave up 10 bases; unmatched junction bases: 18. Looked up from germline, CDR1 is SNHLY and CDR2 is FYNNEI. The CDR3 runs to 18 residues. CDR3 amino acids: CASSDPRDRETTRGKLFF. CDR3 DNA sequence: TGTGCCAGCAGTGACCCCCGGGACAGGGAGACTACACGAGGAAAACTGTTTTTT. The full variable domain, its missing parts supplied by reference TRBV2 and TRBJ1-4, is EPEVTQTPSHQVTQMGQEVILRCVPISNHLYFYWYRQILGQKVEFLVSFYNNEISEKSEIFDDQFSVERPDGSNFTLKIRSTKLEDSAMYFCASSDPRDRETTRGKLFFGSGTQLSVL.

V and J are TRBV10-2 and TRBJ2-2; no clear D gene. V was cut by 3 bases and J by 8 bases, with 10 bases left in between. CDR1 is WSHSY, CDR2 SAAADI, per germline. CDR3 length equals 13 residues. CDR3 DNA sequence: TGCGCCAGCAGTGATGGTCAACGAGGGGAGCTGTTTTTT. Its protein product is CASSDGQRGELFF.

The chain employs TRBV11-2 and TRBJ2-7; D possibly corresponds to TRBD2 (5 bases). Trimming removed 2 bases at V and 4 bases at J, with 15 bases between. Germline CDR1 is SGHAT and CDR2 is FQNNGV. CDR3 size: 15 residues. The CDR3 here is CASSLRANGEYEQYF. The CDR3 DNA sequence: TGTGCCAGCAGCTTAAGGGCTAACGGGGAGTACGAGCAGTACTTC.

The chain links TRBV29-1 to TRBJ1-3; D gene ambiguous. Germline CDR1 and CDR2: SQVTM and ANQGSEA. The CDR3 spans 13 residues. The ends were cut back, 6 bases at V and 0 bases at J, with 9 bases in the middle. CDR3 region: CSVLQTSGNTIYF. CDR3 coding DNA: TGCAGCGTGCTACAGACCTCTGGAAACACCATATATTTT.

This clone was picked up one time. The CDR3 region has the DNA TGTGCCAGCAGCAAAGTAGTTCTAGCCGGGCAGGGAGATAGGGAAAAACTGTTTTTT. This sequence encodes CASSKVVLAGQGDREKLFF. The chain combines TRBV21-1 with TRBJ1-4. TRBV21-1 is listed as a pseudogene. The CDR3 consists of 19 residues.

The chain joins TRBV28 to TRBJ2-1, with D maybe TRBD2 (6 bases). Germline values: CDR1 MDHEN, CDR2 SYDVKM. The CDR3 consists of 16 residues. V was shortened by 3 bases and J by 2 bases, with 14 bases between the two germline ends. The CDR3 spells CASSLSFLAAYNEQFF. The CDR3 DNA is TGTGCCAGCAGTTTGTCTTTCTTAGCGGCCTACAATGAGCAGTTCTTC.

V is TRBV11-2 and J is TRBJ2-3, with 8 bases lining up with TRBD2. Germline V gene lookup returns CDR1 SGHAT and CDR2 FQNNGV. Trimming removed 5 bases from V and 2 bases from J; junction bases left unmatched: 3. The CDR3 length is 14 residues. The CDR3 protein is CASSPSGPTDTQYF. Here the CDR3 DNA reads TGTGCCAGCAGCCCTAGCGGGCCCACAGATACGCAGTATTTT.

V is TRBV28 and J is TRBJ2-7; D not certain. CDR1 is MDHEN, CDR2 SYDVKM, per germline. The V gene lost 5 bases and the J gene lost 4 bases, with 15 bases spanning the gap. CDR3 length equals 14 residues. CDR3 in amino acids: CASSRPTGPYEQYF. CDR3 sequence (DNA): TGTGCCAGCAGTCGCCCAACCGGCCCATACGAGCAGTACTTC.

This chain links TRBV9 with TRBJ2-7; perhaps TRBD1 as D (6 bases). Germline-derived CDR1 and CDR2 are SGDLS and YYNGEE. The CDR3 extends over 14 amino acids. Trimming took off 4 bases at V and 3 bases at J, with 14 bases between the two ends. In DNA form, the CDR3 reads TGTGCCAGCAGCAAAGGGGGACCGTACTACGAGCAGTACTTC. Its protein is CASSKGGPYYEQYF.

V gene TRBV19 combines with J gene TRBJ2-2; the D is unclear. The germline CDR1 and CDR2 sequences are LNHDA and SQIVND (reference sequence). This CDR3 has 13 residues. Between the trimmed V and J ends, which lost 4 bases and 6 bases, there was a span of 9 bases. CDR3 loop: CASSTTPAGELFF. DNA for the CDR3: TGTGCCAGTAGTACCACCCCGGCCGGGGAGCTGTTTTTT.

Written as DNA, the CDR3 is TGTGCCAGCAGCTCCGCCGGGACAGTCTCTGGAAACACCATATATTTT. Protein: CASSSAGTVSGNTIYF. The chain uses TRBV7-9 and TRBJ1-3; 7 positions agree with TRBD1. Germline loops: CDR1 SEHNR, CDR2 FQNEAQ (reference sequence). The CDR3 has 16 amino acids. Trimming removed 4 bases from V and 0 bases from J; junction bases left unmatched: 6.

This clone turned up a few times. The chain carries TRBV11-2 and TRBJ1-2; 10 bases agree with TRBD1. Germline values: CDR1 SGHAT, CDR2 FQNNGV. The CDR3 runs 13 residues. CDR3 in amino acids: CAGGGQGNYGYTF. The CDR3, as DNA: TGTGCAGGGGGGGGACAGGGGAACTATGGCTACACCTTC. The variable domain in full, completed from reference TRBV11-2 and TRBJ1-2, reads EAGVAQSPRYKIIEKRQSVAFWCNPISGHATLYWYQQILGQGPKLLIQFQNNGVVDDSQLPKDRFSAERLKGVDSTLKIQPAKLEDSAVYLCAGGGQGNYGYTFGSGTRLTVV.